These 7 T cell receptor beta chains came from one sample sequenced in a study of somatic mutations in cytotoxic T cells in rheumatoid arthritis (dated by TCRdb to 2016 to 2017). The protocol used for the library was the immunoSEQ multiplex PCR assay. Entries here come from immuneACCESS through TCRdb and include only in-frame sequences with V and J called. Some clones fail to appear in such tables; in the studies checked, an unresolved V gene covers under half of the shortfall, and the cause of the remainder is unknown. The sample contains tens of thousands of clones, under 90% of them found a single time. Roughly 3.2% of the sample lies in the top ten. Material for sequencing was CD8+ T cells sorted from blood. These receptors all come from a man in his forties in good health.

This clone has a handful of counts. The V gene is TRBV7-9, the J gene TRBJ2-5, with 13 positions matching TRBD2. Germline V gene sequence: CDR1 SEHNR, CDR2 FQNEAQ (reference sequence). CDR3 length: 15 amino acids. The J segment lost 5 bases and the V segment lost 4 bases, leaving 4 bases of the junction unmatched. CDR3: CASSSGLAGWETQYF. Written as DNA, the CDR3 is TGTGCCAGCAGCTCGGGACTAGCGGGATGGGAGACCCAGTACTTC. Full variable domain (remainder filled in from reference TRBV7-9 and TRBJ2-5): DTGVSQNPRHKITKRGQNVTFRCDPISEHNRLYWYRQTLGQGPEFLTYFQNEAQLEKSRLLSDRFSAERPKGSFSTLEIQRTEQGDSAMYLCASSSGLAGWETQYFGPGTRLLVL.

CDR3 bases: TGTGCCAGCAGCACCTACCTACTTAGCAGCTATGGCTACACCTTC. It specifies CASSTYLLSSYGYTF. The chain has TRBV7-2 and TRBJ1-2; unclear D gene. The CDR3 has 15 amino acids. Trimming cost V 5 bases and J 4 bases, with 17 bases left between them. Germline V gives CDR1 SGHTA, CDR2 FQGNSA.

The chain joins TRBV4-1 to TRBJ2-5, with TRBD2 as a possible D gene (6 bases). This CDR3 is built from 16 residues. Germline CDR1 is MGHRA and CDR2 is YSYEKL. V was trimmed by 4 bases and J by 1 base, leaving 16 bases between them. As DNA, the CDR3 is TGCGCCAGCAGCCTACGGGTCGGGAGCCTCCAAGAGACCCAGTACTTC. It encodes CASSLRVGSLQETQYF.

The V gene is TRBV25-1, the J gene TRBJ2-2; 9 bases agree with TRBD1. Germline-derived CDR1 and CDR2 are MGHDK and SYGVNS. This CDR3 spans 15 amino acids. Trimming cost V 5 bases and J 3 bases; bases outside gene matches: 4. This CDR3 is CASSLGQGYTGELFF. DNA of the CDR3: TGTGCCAGCAGTTTGGGACAGGGATACACCGGGGAGCTGTTTTTT.

The rearrangement uses TRBV2 and TRBJ2-3; D is possibly TRBD2 (6 bases). V lost 3 bases, J lost 4 bases, and 11 bases lay in between. The CDR3 spans 14 residues. The germline gives CDR1 SNHLY, CDR2 FYNNEI. In nucleotides, the CDR3 is TGTGCCAGCAGTGAGGAGGGAGCAGCAGATACGCAGTATTTT. Its translation: CASSEEGAADTQYF. The whole variable domain, filled in from reference TRBV2 and TRBJ2-3, reads EPEVTQTPSHQVTQMGQEVILRCVPISNHLYFYWYRQILGQKVEFLVSFYNNEISEKSEIFDDQFSVERPDGSNFTLKIRSTKLEDSAMYFCASSEEGAADTQYFGPGTRLTVL.

This rearrangement joins TRBV7-3 to TRBJ2-2; 8 bases fit TRBD2. V gave up 5 bases and J gave up 0 bases; unmatched junction bases: 11. The CDR3 spans 18 residues. Per the germline V gene, CDR1 is SGHTA and CDR2 is FQGTGA. In DNA, the CDR3 is TGTGCCAGCAGCCCAGAGGTCGGGAGGGGGGCGAACACCGGGGAGCTGTTTTTT. Translated: CASSPEVGRGANTGELFF.

This clone has a handful of counts. The rearrangement joins TRBV7-9 to TRBJ2-2, with D tentatively TRBD2 (7 bases). The CDR3 consists of 15 residues. CDR1 SEHNR and CDR2 FQNEAQ come from the germline V gene (reference sequence). Trimming removed 3 bases from V and 4 bases from J, with 12 bases in between. DNA for the CDR3: TGTGCCAGCAGCTTTAACGGGGGGCTCACCGGGGAGCTGTTTTTT. As protein: CASSFNGGLTGELFF.